The present T cell receptor beta chain was sequenced within a study of blood T cell repertoires in COVID-19. Clones were sequenced by immunoSEQ multiplex PCR, and TCRdb holds only the in-frame ones, with some missing. Among 100,000 to 110,000 clones, 80% were seen once, and the ten largest hold around a third. The CDR3 covers 14 residues. Germline CDR1 and CDR2: SGHKS and YYEKEE (reference sequence). Between the trimmed V and J ends, which lost 4 bases and 4 bases, there was a span of 14 bases. The sample was peripheral blood. The receptor comes from a man between 65 and 85 years old with active or convalescent COVID-19. The chain carries TRBV5-5 and TRBJ1-2, with no clear D. The CDR3 region is CASSLGGIFYGYTF. The CDR3 coding sequence is TGTGCCAGCAGCCTCGGCGGTATTTTCTATGGCTACACCTTC.